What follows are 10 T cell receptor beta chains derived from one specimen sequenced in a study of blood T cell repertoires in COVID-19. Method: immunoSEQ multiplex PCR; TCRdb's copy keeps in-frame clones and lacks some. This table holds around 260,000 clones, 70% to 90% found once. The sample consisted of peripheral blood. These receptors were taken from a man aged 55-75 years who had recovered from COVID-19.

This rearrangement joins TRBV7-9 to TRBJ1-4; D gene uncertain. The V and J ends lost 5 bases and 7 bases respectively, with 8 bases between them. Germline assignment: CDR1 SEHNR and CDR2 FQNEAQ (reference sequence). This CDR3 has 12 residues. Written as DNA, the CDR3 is TGTGCCAGCAGCCACCCAGGTGAAAAACTGTTTTTT. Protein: CASSHPGEKLFF.

CDR3 sequence reads: CASSPGQITTTEAFF. The CDR3 DNA follows: TGTGCCAGCTCACCAGGACAAATAACTACCACTGAAGCTTTCTTT. The V gene is TRBV18, the J gene TRBJ1-1; maybe TRBD1 (5 bases). This CDR3 has 15 amino acids. The V end was cut by 2 bases, the J end by 4 bases, with 14 bases between. Germline values: CDR1 KGHSH, CDR2 LQKENI.

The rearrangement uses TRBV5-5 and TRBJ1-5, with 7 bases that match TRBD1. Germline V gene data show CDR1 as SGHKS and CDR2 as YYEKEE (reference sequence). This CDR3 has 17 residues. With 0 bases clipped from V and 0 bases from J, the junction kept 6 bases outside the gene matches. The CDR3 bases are TGTGCCAGCAGCTTGGTCTGGACAGGCGCTAGCAATCAGCCCCAGCATTTT. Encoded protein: CASSLVWTGASNQPQHF.

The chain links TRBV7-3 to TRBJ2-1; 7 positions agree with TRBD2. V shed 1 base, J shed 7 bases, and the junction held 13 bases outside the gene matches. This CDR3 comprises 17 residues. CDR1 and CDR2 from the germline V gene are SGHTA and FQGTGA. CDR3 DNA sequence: TGTGCCAGCAGCTTAATGCCTAGCGGCACCGCAGGTAATGAGCAGTTCTTC. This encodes CASSLMPSGTAGNEQFF.

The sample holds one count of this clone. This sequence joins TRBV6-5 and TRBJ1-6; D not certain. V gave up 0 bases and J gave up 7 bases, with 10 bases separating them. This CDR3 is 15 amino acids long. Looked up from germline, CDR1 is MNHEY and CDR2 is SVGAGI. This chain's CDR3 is CASSYSTQANSPLHF. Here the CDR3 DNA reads TGTGCCAGCAGTTACTCGACTCAAGCGAATTCACCCCTCCACTTT.

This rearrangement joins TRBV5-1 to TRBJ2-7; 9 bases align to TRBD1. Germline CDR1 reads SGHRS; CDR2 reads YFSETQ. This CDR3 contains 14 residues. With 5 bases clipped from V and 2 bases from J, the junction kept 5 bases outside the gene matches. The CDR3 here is CASSIQGAAYEQYF. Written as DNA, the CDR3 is TGCGCCAGCAGTATACAGGGGGCGGCCTACGAGCAGTACTTC.

The CDR3 coding sequence is TGTGCCAGTGGGGGCCGGGACAGGAGCTCTGGAAACACCATATATTTT. Its translation is CASGGRDRSSGNTIYF. The chain couples TRBV19 to TRBJ1-3; 8 bases align to TRBD1. This CDR3 spans 16 amino acids. Germline-derived CDR1 and CDR2 are LNHDA and SQIVND (reference sequence). The ends lost 8 bases at V and 0 bases at J; junction bases unmatched: 9.

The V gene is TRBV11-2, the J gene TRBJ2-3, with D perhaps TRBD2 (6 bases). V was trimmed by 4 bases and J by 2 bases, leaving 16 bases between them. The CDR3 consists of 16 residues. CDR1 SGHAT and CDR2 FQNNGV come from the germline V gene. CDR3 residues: CASSSQSRGNTDTQYF. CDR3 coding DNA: TGTGCCAGCAGCTCCCAATCACGGGGGAACACAGATACGCAGTATTTT. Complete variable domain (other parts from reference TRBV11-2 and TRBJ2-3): EAGVAQSPRYKIIEKRQSVAFWCNPISGHATLYWYQQILGQGPKLLIQFQNNGVVDDSQLPKDRFSAERLKGVDSTLKIQPAKLEDSAVYLCASSSQSRGNTDTQYFGPGTRLTVL.

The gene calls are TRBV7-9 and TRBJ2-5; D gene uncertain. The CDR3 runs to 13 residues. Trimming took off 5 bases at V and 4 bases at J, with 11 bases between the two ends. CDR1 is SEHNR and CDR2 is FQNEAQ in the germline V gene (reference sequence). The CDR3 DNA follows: TGTGCCAGCAGCCCGCAGGTCTCAGAGACCCAGTACTTC. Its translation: CASSPQVSETQYF.

The CDR3 DNA is TGCGCCAGCAGCTTGGACACAAAATCACCCCTCCACTTT. The encoded protein is CASSLDTKSPLHF. V usage is TRBV5-1 and J usage is TRBJ1-6, with D uncertain. CDR3 length: 13 residues. The ends were cut back, 0 bases at V and 10 bases at J, with 8 bases in the middle. The germline V gene has CDR1 SGHRS and CDR2 YFSETQ.